Listed here are 25 T cell receptor beta chains from one sample, sequenced in a study of monozygotic twins with inflammatory bowel disease. Reprocessing the 5' RACE reads, TCRdb reports a single entry for every CDR3 protein and omits DNA. This sample contains about 300,000 distinct CDR3 sequences. Sequencing was done on a sample of blood. The receptors stem from a human donor with ulcerative colitis or Crohn's disease, or a healthy co-twin of an affected twin (not recorded which).

V is TRBV20-1 and J is TRBJ1-4. Looked up from germline, CDR1 is DFQATT and CDR2 is SNEGSKA (reference sequence). This CDR3 comprises 12 residues. CDR3 residues: CSARVGNEKLFF.

The CDR3 loop reads CSARMGTDTQYF. This chain uses TRBV29-1 with TRBJ2-3. This CDR3 has 12 residues. Germline V gene data show CDR1 as SQVTM and CDR2 as ANQGSEA.

The V gene is TRBV12-3 or TRBV12-4, the J gene TRBJ2-2; TCRdb's D gene call, TRBD2, goes unchecked for lack of DNA. The CDR3 totals 12 residues. The CDR3: CASSDLPGELFF.

The chain has TRBV19 and TRBJ1-2; the TCRdb call, TRBD1, lacks DNA for checking. CDR1 and CDR2 (germline): LNHDA, SQIVND (reference sequence). The length of the CDR3 is 12 residues. The CDR3 here is CASKKDRLGYTF.

The V gene is TRBV12-3 or TRBV12-4, the J gene TRBJ2-2; no DNA is available, so the TRBD2 call from TCRdb remains unchecked. The CDR3 consists of 18 residues. Here the CDR3 reads CASSLNPGLAGSSGELFF.

The genes are TRBV6-5 and TRBJ1-4; no DNA is available, so the TRBD1 call from TCRdb remains unchecked. The CDR3 loop spans 13 amino acids. In germline, CDR1 is MNHEY, CDR2 SVGAGI. CDR3 sequence: CASSSGGREKLFF.

This chain connects TRBV18 to TRBJ2-1; with no DNA, the TCRdb D assignment of TRBD1 cannot be verified. CDR1 and CDR2 from the germline V gene are KGHSH and LQKENI. The CDR3 is made up of 12 amino acids. This CDR3 reads CASSPLQGLQFF.

The rearrangement joins TRBV7-9 to TRBJ2-4. In germline, CDR1 is SEHNR, CDR2 FQNEAQ (reference sequence). The CDR3 contains 16 residues. The CDR3 sequence: CASSSIWLGAKNIQYF.

This chain links TRBV6-2 or TRBV6-3 with TRBJ2-1; the TRBD1 assignment by TCRdb is unverifiable without DNA. The CDR3 is made up of 15 amino acids. From germline, CDR1 is MNHEY and CDR2 SVGEGT. The CDR3 loop is CASSYGTNSYNEQFF.

CDR3 residues: CASKPREEAYEQYF. V and J are TRBV19 and TRBJ2-7; TCRdb indicates TRBD2, and absent DNA this call remains unverified. Germline V lookup: CDR1 LNHDA, CDR2 SQIVND (reference sequence). The CDR3 contains 14 residues.

The chain couples TRBV7-2 to TRBJ1-4. The CDR3 spans 15 residues. Germline CDR1 SGHTA, CDR2 FQGNSA. The chain's CDR3 is CASSLSLASNEKLFF.

The chain uses TRBV24-1 and TRBJ1-1; TCRdb gives TRBD1 as the D gene, but with no DNA this cannot be confirmed. Germline V gives CDR1 KGHDR, CDR2 SFDVKD. The CDR3 runs to 14 residues. CDR3: CATSDPGDNTEAFF.

The chain joins TRBV18 to TRBJ1-2; TCRdb outputs TRBD1, but without DNA this stays unchecked. The CDR3 sequence is 19 residues long. Germline-derived CDR1 and CDR2 are KGHSH and LQKENI. The CDR3 protein is CASSPAGLSPGTGGIGYTF.

The V and J genes are TRBV29-1 and TRBJ2-5; the TCRdb D gene call, TRBD1, has no DNA to confirm it. CDR1 and CDR2 (germline): SQVTM, ANQGSEA. This CDR3 comprises 15 residues. Here the CDR3 reads CSVPPQGAIEETQYF.

V and J are TRBV29-1 and TRBJ2-7; TCRdb selects TRBD1, and the lack of DNA leaves this call unchecked. Per the germline V gene, CDR1 is SQVTM and CDR2 is ANQGSEA. This CDR3 is 15 amino acids long. CDR3 protein: CSVGDRTGVSREQYF.

This chain uses TRBV5-1 with TRBJ1-2; there is no DNA to check the TCRdb D call of TRBD1. The CDR3 covers 17 residues. CDR1 and CDR2 (germline): SGHRS, YFSETQ. Here the CDR3 reads CASSLRPEVAGGGGYTF.

The CDR3 loop reads CASSLGGQSTEAFF. This chain links TRBV5-5 with TRBJ1-1; checking the TCRdb D call of TRBD1 is not possible without DNA. Germline CDR1 SGHKS, CDR2 YYEKEE (reference sequence). The CDR3 extends over 14 amino acids.

The V and J genes are TRBV19 and TRBJ1-4; the D call from TCRdb, TRBD1, cannot be confirmed without DNA. This CDR3 contains 16 residues. The germline V gene encodes CDR1 LNHDA and CDR2 SQIVND (reference sequence). This CDR3 reads CASSAPPGQGSEKLFF.

The chain recombines TRBV7-2 with TRBJ2-4; TCRdb's D call, TRBD1, is unchecked because there is no DNA. Germline V gives CDR1 SGHTA, CDR2 FQGNSA. The CDR3 runs to 11 residues. CDR3 protein: CASSLEGAQYF. The full variable domain, rest sourced from reference TRBV7-2 and TRBJ2-4, is GAGVSQSPSNKVTEKGKDVELRCDPISGHTALYWYRQSLGQGLEFLIYFQGNSAPDKSGLPSDRFSAERTGGSVSTLTIQRTQQEDSAVYLCASSLEGAQYFGAGTRLSVL.

The chain joins TRBV6-5 to TRBJ1-1; TCRdb lists TRBD1, though no DNA is available to test this call. CDR3 size: 13 residues. The germline V gene has CDR1 MNHEY and CDR2 SVGAGI. This CDR3 is CASRTGMNTEAFF.

The J gene is TRBJ1-4, the V gene TRBV7-9. In germline, CDR1 is SEHNR, CDR2 FQNEAQ (reference sequence). This CDR3 has 11 residues. CDR3 loop: CASSSVENLFF.

The V gene is TRBV11-2, the J gene TRBJ2-7; TCRdb selects TRBD2, and the lack of DNA leaves this call unchecked. The CDR3 runs 17 residues. Germline lookup yields CDR1 SGHAT and CDR2 FQNNGV. CDR3 in amino acids: CASSLLLEAYTSYEQYF.

The chain recombines TRBV6-6 with TRBJ1-2. The germline V gene encodes CDR1 MNHNY and CDR2 SVGAGI (reference sequence). The CDR3 loop spans 13 amino acids. The CDR3 loop reads CASILGANYGYTF.

The chain uses TRBV27 and TRBJ2-4. Germline values: CDR1 MNHEY, CDR2 SMNVEV (reference sequence). The CDR3 length is 12 residues. CDR3 in amino acids: CASSSVKNIQYF.

V gene TRBV7-9 combines with J gene TRBJ1-2. Germline values: CDR1 SEHNR, CDR2 FQNEAQ (reference sequence). The CDR3 has 14 residues. Here the CDR3 reads CASSFSGRDSGYTF.